This T cell receptor (beta chain) was recovered during a study of blood T cell repertoires in COVID-19. Study-level information: Both acute and convalescent COVID-19 samples were obtained from the United States, Italy and Spain.

This clone was seen only once. The identical CDR3 is also encoded by other nucleotide sequences in the sample. Trimming removed 1 base at V and 5 bases at J, with 11 bases between. This CDR3 has 14 residues. Germline V gives CDR1 SEHNR, CDR2 FQNEAQ (reference sequence). Sequencing was performed with immunoSEQ multiplex PCR; in TCRdb, only in-frame clones are kept and a portion is missing. The repertoire holds fewer than 140,000 clones, with about 82% as singletons. The Seattle site enrolled patients during active infection and followed them longitudinally. The specimen sequenced was peripheral blood. The rearrangement links TRBV7-9 to TRBJ2-5; D is perhaps TRBD2 (5 bases). The origin of this receptor is an elderly man with COVID-19, enrolled during active disease. The DNA for the CDR3 is TGTGCCAGCAGCTTAGTCCTAGCCGGGGAGACCCAGTACTTC. This gives the protein CASSLVLAGETQYF. Full variable domain (outside the CDR3, taken from reference TRBV7-9 and TRBJ2-5): DTGVSQNPRHKITKRGQNVTFRCDPISEHNRLYWYRQTLGQGPEFLTYFQNEAQLEKSRLLSDRFSAERPKGSFSTLEIQRTEQGDSAMYLCASSLVLAGETQYFGPGTRLLVL.